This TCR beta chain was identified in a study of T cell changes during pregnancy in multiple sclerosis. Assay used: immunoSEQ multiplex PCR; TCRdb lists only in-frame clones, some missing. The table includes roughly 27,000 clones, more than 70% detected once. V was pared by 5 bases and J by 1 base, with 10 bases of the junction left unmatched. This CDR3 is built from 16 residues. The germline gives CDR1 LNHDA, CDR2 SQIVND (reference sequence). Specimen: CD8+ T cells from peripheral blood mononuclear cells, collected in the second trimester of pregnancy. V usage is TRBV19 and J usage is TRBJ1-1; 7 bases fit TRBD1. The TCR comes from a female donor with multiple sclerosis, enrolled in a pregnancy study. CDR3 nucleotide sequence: TGTGCCAGTAGTCCAGGGACAGCCTACGAGAACACTGAAGCTTTCTTT. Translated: CASSPGTAYENTEAFF.